The clone carrying this T cell receptor beta chain was observed a handful of times. What it binds is not known. TCRB transcripts that were expressed got sequenced, as all of the isolated RNA had been reverse transcribed. Measured with immunoSEQ multiplex PCR; TCRdb has only the in-frame clones, and not every one. Of some 240,000 clones in the sample, 16% were seen once. This sample stems from a study of beta chain features in type 1 diabetes. Whole-study results and caveats: A potential influence of HLA type upon TCRB rearrangement remained unresolved herein. The cDNA sequencing approach could over-represent high-TCR-expressing cells. Shorter TCRB CDR3s, moderately but significantly so, were found in Type 1 diabetes patients in all four CD4+ subsets.

V gave up 5 bases and J gave up 3 bases, with 17 bases separating them. This CDR3 is built from 15 residues. Germline assignment: CDR1 MNHEY and CDR2 SMNVEV (reference sequence). The TCR comes from a man aged 30 to 45 with type 1 diabetes. The rearrangement uses TRBV27 and TRBJ2-7; D may be TRBD2 (5 bases). The sample taken for sequencing was naive CD4+ T cells from blood. The chain's CDR3 is CASSPLRGTLYEQYF. CDR3 nucleotides: TGTGCCAGCAGTCCACTCCGGGGAACCCTCTACGAGCAGTACTTC.